One T cell receptor beta chain is described in this entry. V shed 5 bases and J shed 2 bases, with 15 bases lying between them. The CDR3 runs to 15 residues. Germline V gene data show CDR1 as SGHTA and CDR2 as FQGNSA. The data are from a study of control samples from healthy donors and cancer patients. The data were produced by immunoSEQ multiplex PCR, yet TCRdb's version contains in-frame clones alone and is incomplete. The sample has 25,000 or so clones, approximately 85% seen once. The origin of this receptor is a woman aged 55-69 years with head and neck cancer. This rearrangement joins TRBV7-2 to TRBJ2-5, with D perhaps TRBD1 (5 bases). The material sequenced was PBMCs. For the CDR3, the DNA is TGTGCCAGCAGCCCCCTTTCGGCAGGGCAAGAGACCCAGTACTTC. Its translation: CASSPLSAGQETQYF.